The rows below give T cell receptor beta chains drawn from one sample of a study of post-analysis software for immune sequencing data. TCRdb independently ran MiXCR on the PCR reads; one entry per CDR3 protein. The sample lists roughly 150,000 distinct CDR3 sequences, roughly 35% occurring once. This specimen was blood, taken after autologous hematopoietic stem cell transplantation. The receptors derive from a girl between 5 and 17 years old with multiple sclerosis. Each CDR3 is given with its conserved first and last residue. The D gene is left open where the match is weak. Clone size is given for some rows only: seen once, a few or many times, or a class if the clone is expanded.

TRBV6-5	NA	TRBJ1-1	few	TGTGCCAGCAGGAGTCCGGGGCGGGGGCAGAACACTGAAGCTTTCTTT	CASRSPGRGQNTEAFF
TRBV11-2	TRBD2	TRBJ2-7	NA	TGTGCCAGCAGCTTAGATGTAGCGAGCGGGGGCTCCTACGAGCAGTACTTC	CASSLDVASGGSYEQYF
TRBV7-8	NA	TRBJ2-1	NA	TGTGCCAGCAGCTGCGGGCGGGATGGTCGCGAGCAGTTCTTC	CASSCGRDGREQFF
TRBV18	NA	TRBJ2-4	NA	TGTGCCAGCTCACCGGGGAGGAGGGAGCAGTACTTC	CASSPGRREQYF
TRBV29-1	TRBD2	TRBJ2-1	NA	TGCAGCGTTAAGGTAGCGGGAGCCCCCTACGAGCAGTTCTTC	CSVKVAGAPYEQFF
TRBV6-1	NA	TRBJ1-2	few	TGTGCCAGCAGTGAACGGGGGACATTTAACTATGGCTACACCTTC	CASSERGTFNYGYTF
TRBV18	TRBD2	TRBJ2-7	NA	TGTGCCAGCTCAACGGAACCGGGACTAGCGTCCTACGAGCAGTACTTC	CASSTEPGLASYEQYF
TRBV6-1	TRBD2	TRBJ2-1	NA	TGTGCCAGCAGCGTGGGGATGACTAGCGTTGCTATTGAGCAGTTCTTC	CASSVGMTSVAIEQFF
TRBV7-9	NA	TRBJ2-3	few	TGTGCCAGCAGTTTGAAGGGAGTCGGGACGCAGTATTTT	CASSLKGVGTQYF
TRBV24-1	TRBD1	TRBJ2-5	few	TGTGCCACCAGTGACCGGGACAGGGACCAAGAGACCCAGTACTTC	CATSDRDRDQETQYF
TRBV20-1	NA	TRBJ2-7	NA	TGCGGTGCTAGAGGGCGGGACTCCTACGAGCAGTACTTC	CGARGRDSYEQYF
TRBV20-1	TRBD2	TRBJ2-1	few	TGCAGTGCTAGAGATTGGCAGCGGGGGACATACAATGAGCAGTTCTTC	CSARDWQRGTYNEQFF
TRBV5-1	NA	TRBJ1-1	NA	TGCGCCAGCAGCTTGGAGGCCGGGGACACTGAAGCTTTCTTT	CASSLEAGDTEAFF
TRBV7-9	NA	TRBJ1-1	once	TGTGCCAGCAGCTCCCGTTCGGGCTCGAACACTGAAGCTTTCTTT	CASSSRSGSNTEAFF
TRBV6-6	NA	TRBJ2-7	few	TGTGCCAGCAGCTTTTCACAGAGTACCTACGAGCAGTACTTC	CASSFSQSTYEQYF
TRBV18	NA	TRBJ2-4	NA	TGTGCCAGCGGAGGGGGCTCCTACGGGCAGTACTTC	CASGGGSYGQYF
TRBV18	NA	TRBJ1-1	once	TGTGCCAGCTCCCTCGGCCCCGGGGGAACTGAAGCTTTCTTT	CASSLGPGGTEAFF
TRBV29-1	NA	TRBJ2-5	many	TGCAGCGTCTTAGTTACCCAAGAGACCCAGTACTTC	CSVLVTQETQYF
TRBV5-1	NA	TRBJ2-1	NA	TGCGCCAGCAGCGGCACGATGGCTAGCGATAACAATGAGCAGTTCTTC	CASSGTMASDNNEQFF
TRBV20-1	NA	TRBJ1-1	NA	TGCAGTGCTAGAGTCGGGGAGGGGAACACTGAAGCTTTCTTT	CSARVGEGNTEAFF